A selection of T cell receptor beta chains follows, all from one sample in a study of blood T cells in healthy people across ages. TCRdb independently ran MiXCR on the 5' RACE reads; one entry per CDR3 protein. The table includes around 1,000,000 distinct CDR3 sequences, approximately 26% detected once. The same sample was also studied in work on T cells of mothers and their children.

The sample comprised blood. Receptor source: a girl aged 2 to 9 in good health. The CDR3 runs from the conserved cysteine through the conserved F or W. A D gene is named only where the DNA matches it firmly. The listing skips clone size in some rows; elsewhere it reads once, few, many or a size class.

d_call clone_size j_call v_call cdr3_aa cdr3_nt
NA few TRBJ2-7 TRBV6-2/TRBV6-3 CASSYSIFGTGEQYF TGTGCCAGCAGTTACTCGATTTTCGGGACCGGCGAGCAGTACTTC
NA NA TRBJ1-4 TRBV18 CASSPPGHYEKLFF TGTGCCAGCTCACCACCGGGGCACTATGAAAAACTGTTTTTT
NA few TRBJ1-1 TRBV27 CAGSQSRGWNTEAFF TGTGCCGGCAGTCAATCCAGGGGTTGGAACACTGAAGCTTTCTTT
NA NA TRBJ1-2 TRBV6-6 CASSSGSRWGYTF TGTGCCAGCAGTTCCGGGTCGCGGTGGGGCTACACCTTC
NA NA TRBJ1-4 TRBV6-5 CASRRGTTNEKLFF TGTGCCAGCAGGCGGGGAACAACTAATGAAAAACTGTTTTTT
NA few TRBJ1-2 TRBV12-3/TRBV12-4 CASSLSGTGGYTF TGTGCCAGCAGTCTCAGCGGCACGGGGGGCTACACCTTC
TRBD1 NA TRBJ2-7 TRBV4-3 CASSQDRDRRSEQYF TGCGCCAGCAGCCAAGATAGGGACAGACGAAGCGAGCAGTACTTC
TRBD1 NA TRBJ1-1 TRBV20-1 CSAPEGALNTEAFF TGCAGTGCACCGGAGGGGGCCCTGAACACTGAAGCTTTCTTT
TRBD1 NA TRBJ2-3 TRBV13 CASSTRTGDTDTQYF TGTGCCAGCAGCACACGGACAGGGGACACAGATACGCAGTATTTT
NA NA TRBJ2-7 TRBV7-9 CASSIGDEQYF TGTGCCAGCAGCATAGGGGACGAGCAGTACTTC
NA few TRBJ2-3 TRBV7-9 CASSQPGGAGDTQYF TGTGCCAGCAGTCAACCGGGGGGCGCAGGAGATACGCAGTATTTT
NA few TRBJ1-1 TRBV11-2 CASSLDPDSEAFF TGTGCCAGCAGCTTAGACCCGGACAGTGAAGCTTTCTTT
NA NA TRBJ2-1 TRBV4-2 CASSQDLGGSYLRGEQFF TGTGCCAGCAGCCAAGATCTGGGCGGGTCCTACCTAAGGGGTGAGCAGTTCTTC
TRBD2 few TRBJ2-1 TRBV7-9 CASSFTSGLTDSYNEQFF TGTGCCAGCAGCTTCACTAGCGGACTAACCGACTCCTACAATGAGCAGTTCTTC
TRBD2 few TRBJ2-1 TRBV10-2 CASTPGVAGGGEQFF TGCGCCAGCACTCCCGGGGTAGCGGGAGGTGGTGAGCAGTTCTTC
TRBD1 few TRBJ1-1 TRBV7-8 CASSREGQDGTEAFF TGTGCCAGCAGCCGCGAGGGACAGGATGGGACTGAAGCTTTCTTT
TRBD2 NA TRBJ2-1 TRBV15 CATSSETSGNNEQFF TGTGCCACCAGCAGTGAGACTAGCGGAAACAATGAGCAGTTCTTC
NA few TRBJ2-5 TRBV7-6 CASSELAEGTQYF TGTGCCAGCAGCGAATTAGCAGAGGGGACCCAGTACTTC
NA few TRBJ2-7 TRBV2 CASSERGQFSYEQYF TGTGCCAGCAGTGAACGAGGACAGTTCTCCTACGAGCAGTACTTC
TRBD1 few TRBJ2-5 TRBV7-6 CASSPPPAGQGSFTREQYF TGTGCCAGCAGCCCCCCGCCGGCGGGACAGGGATCCTTCACGAGGGAGCAGTACTTC
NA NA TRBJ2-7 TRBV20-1 CSALGDSISALTYEQYF TGCAGTGCCCTAGGCGACAGTATCTCAGCTTTAACCTACGAGCAGTACTTC
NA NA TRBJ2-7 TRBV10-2 CASSEIWLGEQYF TGCGCCAGCAGTGAGATATGGCTGGGTGAGCAGTACTTC
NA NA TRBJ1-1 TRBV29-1 CSVVGWDTEAFF TGCAGCGTTGTTGGGTGGGACACTGAAGCTTTCTTT
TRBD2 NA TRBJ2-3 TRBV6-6 CASSDIVAGADTQYF TGTGCCAGCAGTGATATAGTAGCGGGGGCAGATACGCAGTATTTT
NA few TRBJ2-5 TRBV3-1 CASSQEVVGVQETQYF TGTGCCAGCAGCCAAGAAGTAGTCGGCGTTCAAGAGACCCAGTACTTC
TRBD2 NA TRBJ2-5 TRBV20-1 CSARIAGVETQYF TGCAGTGCTAGGATAGCGGGGGTAGAGACCCAGTACTTC
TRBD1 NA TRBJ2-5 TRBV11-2 CASRTEGALWETQHF TGTGCCAGCAGGACAGAGGGGGCACTCTGGGAGACCCAGCACTTC
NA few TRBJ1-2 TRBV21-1 CAMTPGEGIDGYTF TGTGCCATGACGCCCGGGGAGGGGATAGATGGCTACACCTTC
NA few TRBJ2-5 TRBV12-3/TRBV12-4 CASSYPILSGLPQETQYF TGTGCCAGCAGTTACCCGATATTGAGCGGACTACCGCAAGAGACCCAGTACTTC
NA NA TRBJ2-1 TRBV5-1 CASSLGQKGDEQFF TGCGCCAGCAGCCTGGGACAAAAAGGAGATGAGCAGTTCTTC
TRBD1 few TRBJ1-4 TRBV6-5 CASSRYRGLSEKLFF TGTGCCAGCAGTCGGTACAGGGGGCTGAGTGAAAAACTGTTTTTT
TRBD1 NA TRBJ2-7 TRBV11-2 CASKLGQGDYEQYF TGTGCCAGCAAACTGGGACAGGGAGACTACGAGCAGTACTTC
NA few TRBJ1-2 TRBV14 CASSQDFSWQLPSGYTF TGTGCCAGCAGCCAAGATTTTTCGTGGCAGCTCCCGAGTGGCTACACCTTC
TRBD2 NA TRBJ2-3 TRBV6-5 CASSYISAGGRATDTQYF TGTGCCAGCAGTTACATATCGGCAGGCGGGAGGGCGACAGATACGCAGTATTTT
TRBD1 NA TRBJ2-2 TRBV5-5 CASSGAGTVNTGELFF TGTGCCAGCAGCGGAGCCGGGACAGTGAACACCGGGGAGCTGTTTTTT
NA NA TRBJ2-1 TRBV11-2 CASSFFVLADEQFF TGTGCCAGCAGCTTCTTCGTACTAGCCGATGAGCAGTTCTTC
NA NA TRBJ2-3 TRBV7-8 CASLSIRPGFTDTQYF TGTGCCAGCTTGAGCATTCGGCCCGGGTTCACAGATACGCAGTATTTT
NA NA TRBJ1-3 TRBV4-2 CASSQGEGPIYF TGTGCCAGCAGCCAGGGGGAAGGGCCCATATATTTT
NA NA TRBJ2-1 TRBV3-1 CASSQGWGTSNEQFF TGTGCCAGCAGCCAAGGATGGGGGACTTCCAATGAGCAGTTCTTC
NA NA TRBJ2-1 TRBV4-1 CASSDHSIGDEQFF TGCGCCAGCAGCGATCATTCAATAGGGGATGAGCAGTTCTTC
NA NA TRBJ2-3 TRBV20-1 CSAPQIRIDTDTQYF TGCAGTGCCCCACAAATCCGGATCGACACAGATACGCAGTATTTT
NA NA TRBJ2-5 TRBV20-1 CSARSTGGETQYF TGCAGTGCTAGATCCACCGGAGGAGAGACCCAGTACTTC
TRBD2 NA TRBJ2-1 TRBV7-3 CASSLSRTSGVSEQFF TGTGCCAGCAGCTTATCCCGGACTAGCGGGGTTAGTGAGCAGTTCTTC
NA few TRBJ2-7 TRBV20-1 CSAPAGKYEQYF TGCAGTGCTCCCGCGGGCAAGTACGAGCAGTACTTC
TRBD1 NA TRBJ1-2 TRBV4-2 CASSLSGQPIFPYGYTF TGTGCCAGCAGTCTGTCGGGACAGCCGATTTTCCCCTATGGCTACACCTTC
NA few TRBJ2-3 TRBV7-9 CASSSISSDARTDTQYF TGTGCCAGCAGCTCCATTTCCTCCGACGCCCGCACAGATACGCAGTATTTT
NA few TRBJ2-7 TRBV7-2 CASSLEADRLYEQYF TGTGCCAGCAGCTTAGAGGCGGACCGTCTCTACGAGCAGTACTTC
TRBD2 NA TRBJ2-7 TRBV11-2 CASSSPLAGAHEQYF TGTGCCAGCAGCTCCCCACTAGCGGGAGCGCACGAGCAGTACTTC
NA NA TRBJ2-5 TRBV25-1 CASSEFQGSVETQYF TGTGCCAGCAGTGAATTTCAGGGATCGGTGGAGACCCAGTACTTC
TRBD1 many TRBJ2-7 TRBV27 CASSFGQGAILDEQYF TGTGCCAGCAGCTTTGGACAGGGGGCGATTCTCGACGAGCAGTACTTC
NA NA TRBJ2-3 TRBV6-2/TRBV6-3 CASSYSGDFTDTQYF TGTGCCAGCAGTTACTCTGGGGACTTCACAGATACGCAGTATTTT
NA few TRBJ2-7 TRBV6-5 CASSYLAGSYEQYF TGTGCCAGCAGTTACTTGGCAGGGTCCTACGAGCAGTACTTC